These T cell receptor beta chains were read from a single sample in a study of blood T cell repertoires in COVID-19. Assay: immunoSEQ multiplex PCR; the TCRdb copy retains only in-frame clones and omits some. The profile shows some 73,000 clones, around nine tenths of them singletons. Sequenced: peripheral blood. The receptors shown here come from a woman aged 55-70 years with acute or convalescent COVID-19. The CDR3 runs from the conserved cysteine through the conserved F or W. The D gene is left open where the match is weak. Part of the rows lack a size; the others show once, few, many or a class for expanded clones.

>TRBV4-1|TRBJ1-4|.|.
TGCGCCAGCAGCCAAGACGGGACATCTAATGAAAAACTGTTTTTT
CASSQDGTSNEKLFF
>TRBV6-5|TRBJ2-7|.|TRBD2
TGTGCCAGCACCCCACCAAGCGGGGGGGCTGACGAGCAGTACTTC
CASTPPSGGADEQYF
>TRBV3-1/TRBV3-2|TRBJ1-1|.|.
TGTGCCAGCAGCCAATTCCGTTTACCGGACAGTGAAGCTTTCTTT
CASSQFRLPDSEAFF
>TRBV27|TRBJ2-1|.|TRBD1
TGTGCCAGCAGTGCCACGACAGGGGGCAGCGAGCAGTTCTTC
CASSATTGGSEQFF
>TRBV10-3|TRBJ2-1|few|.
TGTGCCATCAGTGAGAATAACAATGAGCAGTTCTTC
CAISENNNEQFF
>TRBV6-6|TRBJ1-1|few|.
TGTGCCAGCAGCCCGTGGGCGCGGAACACTGAAGCTTTCTTT
CASSPWARNTEAFF
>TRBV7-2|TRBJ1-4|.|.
TGTGCCAGCAGCTCCCTAGGAACTGGGAATGAAAAACTGTTTTTT
CASSSLGTGNEKLFF
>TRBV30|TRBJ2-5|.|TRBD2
TGTGCCTGGTTGAGACTAGCGGGGGTAGAGACCCAGTACTTC
CAWLRLAGVETQYF
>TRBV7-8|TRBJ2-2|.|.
TGTGCCAGCAGTTTCGGAGCTGGTGGGGCCGGGACCGGGGAGCTGTTTTTT
CASSFGAGGAGTGELFF
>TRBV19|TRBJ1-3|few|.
TGTGCCAGTAGTATACTGGGGCCAGGAAACACCATATATTTT
CASSILGPGNTIYF
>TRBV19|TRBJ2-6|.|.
TGTGCCAGTAAGGCCGTAGGGGCCTCTGGGGCCAACGTCCTGACTTTC
CASKAVGASGANVLTF
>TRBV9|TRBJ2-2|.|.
TGTGCCAGCAGCGAGGGGACCGGGGAGCTGTTTTTT
CASSEGTGELFF
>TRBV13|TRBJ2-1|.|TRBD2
TGTGCCAGCAGCGCCCGACTAGCGGGGGCCTTATACAATGAGCAGTTCTTC
CASSARLAGALYNEQFF
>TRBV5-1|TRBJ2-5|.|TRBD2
TGCGCCAGCAGCAATCGGGGGGAGAATGGGGACCAGTACTTC
CASSNRGENGDQYF
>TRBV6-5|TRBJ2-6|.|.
TGTGCCGCCGGGGAACCTGGGGCCAACGTCCTGACTTTC
CAAGEPGANVLTF
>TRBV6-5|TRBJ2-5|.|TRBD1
TGTGCCAGCAGCTTGGACAGGGTGCGGGAGACCCAGTACTTC
CASSLDRVRETQYF
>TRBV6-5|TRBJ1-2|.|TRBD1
TGTGCCAGCAGTTACTCGAGAGGGGGCAGTGGCTACACCTTC
CASSYSRGGSGYTF
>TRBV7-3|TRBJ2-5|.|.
TGTGCCAGCAGCCGGGAGCCCCAAGAGACCCAGTACTTC
CASSREPQETQYF
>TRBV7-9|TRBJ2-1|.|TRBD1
TGTGCCAGCAGCCGACAGGGGGCGGGGGAGCAGTTCTTC
CASSRQGAGEQFF
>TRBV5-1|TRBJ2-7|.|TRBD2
TGCGCCAGCAGCTTGAGTACTAGCGGGGGAGGAGAGCAGTACTTC
CASSLSTSGGGEQYF
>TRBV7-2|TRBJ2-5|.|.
TGTGCCAGCAGCCCCATGCGGATACAAGAGACCCAGTACTTC
CASSPMRIQETQYF
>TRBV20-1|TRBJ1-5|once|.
TGCAGTGCTAGGAAGACGGAGGACCAGCATTTT
CSARKTEDQHF
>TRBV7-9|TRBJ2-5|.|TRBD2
TGTGCCAGCAGCTTATCCAGCGGGGGGTACCAAGAGACCCAGTACTTC
CASSLSSGGYQETQYF
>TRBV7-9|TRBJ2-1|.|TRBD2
TGTGCCAGCAGCCCCACGGCTAGCGGGGGAACTAACAATGAGCAGTTCTTC
CASSPTASGGTNNEQFF